These 26 T cell receptor beta chains share one sample of origin, sequenced in a study of cytomegalovirus exposure and HLA in healthy donors (dated by TCRdb to the late 2010s). Library prep was done by the immunoSEQ multiplex PCR assay. A mixture of 60 forward primers for TCR Vbeta segments and 13 reverse primers for TCR Jbeta segments was used in the multiplex PCR. In TCRdb, the immuneACCESS table is reduced to in-frame sequences with V and J assigned. These tables do not hold every clone; where another copy was compared, an unresolved V gene accounts for under half, and the others remain unexplained. For this sample the table gives tens of thousands of clones, of which about four fifths were detected only once. Roughly 51% of the sample lies in the top ten. Material for sequencing was PBMCs. The receptors shown here come from a man aged 50 to 59 in good health and CMV-seropositive.

The genes are TRBV27 and TRBJ2-7, with D uncertain. The length of the CDR3 is 14 residues. Trimming shortened V by 6 bases and J by 3 bases, and 15 bases separated the two germline ends. Germline V gene lookup returns CDR1 MNHEY and CDR2 SMNVEV (reference sequence). The CDR3 sequence is CASSQTETYYEQYF. The CDR3, as DNA: TGTGCCAGCAGCCAGACGGAGACCTACTACGAGCAGTACTTC.

This clone has a single count. The genes are TRBV27 and TRBJ2-2; 7 bases line up with TRBD2. V lost 3 bases, J lost 7 bases, and 11 bases stayed unmatched. The germline V gene has CDR1 MNHEY and CDR2 SMNVEV (reference sequence). The CDR3 length is 16 residues. CDR3 sequence (DNA): TGTGCCAGCAGTTTGGAGGGACTACGTCGAGTCGGGGAGCTGTTTTTT. Its protein product is CASSLEGLRRVGELFF.

The rearrangement uses TRBV19 and TRBJ2-7; 11 bases map to TRBD1. Germline CDR1 reads LNHDA; CDR2 reads SQIVND (reference sequence). The CDR3 totals 14 residues. The trim removed 7 bases at V and 2 bases at J, leaving 4 bases unmatched. CDR3 amino acids: CASTRTGGPYEQYF. The DNA of the CDR3 is TGTGCCAGTACCAGGACAGGGGGCCCCTACGAGCAGTACTTC.

As for this clone: No conserved phenylalanine or tryptophan ends this CDR3, so it is likely a read error. The chain carries TRBV19 and TRBJ1-1; 9 positions agree with TRBD1. Germline V gene sequence: CDR1 LNHDA, CDR2 SQIVND (reference sequence). The CDR3 runs 14 residues. Losses at the gene ends were 3 bases for V and 3 bases for J; bases not matched to a gene: 2. CDR3 residues: CASSIGQGYTEAFL. As DNA, the CDR3 is TGTGCCAGTAGTATCGGACAGGGGTACACTGAAGCTTTCTTG.

The chain links TRBV7-8 to TRBJ2-1; unclear D gene. This CDR3 contains 14 residues. Trimming pared 0 bases from V and 8 bases from J, leaving 11 bases between. Germline V lookup: CDR1 SGHVS, CDR2 FQNEAQ. The CDR3 sequence is CASSLASGSDEQFF. The DNA of the CDR3 is TGTGCCAGCAGCTTAGCGTCCGGGTCGGATGAGCAGTTCTTC.

The chain has TRBV9 and TRBJ2-3, with 8 nucleotides matching TRBD2. J lost 2 bases, V lost 2 bases, and 4 bases had no gene match. Germline V gives CDR1 SGDLS, CDR2 YYNGEE. CDR3 length equals 15 residues. The CDR3 DNA is TGTGCCAGCAGCGTTGATAGCGGGATCACAGATACGCAGTATTTT. This translates into CASSVDSGITDTQYF.

This clone has a single count. The chain is built from TRBV29-1 and TRBJ2-1, with D perhaps matching TRBD2 (6 bases). V was trimmed by 7 bases and J by 12 bases, leaving 25 bases between them. The CDR3 contains 14 residues. Per germline, CDR1 SQVTM and CDR2 ANQGSEA. This CDR3 is CSAFLTIGGAAQFF. CDR3 nucleotide sequence: TGCAGCGCTTTCTTAACTATCGGGGGAGCGGCGCAGTTCTTC.

The V call is TRBV18, the J call TRBJ2-1, with 8 bases fitting TRBD2. CDR3 length: 16 residues. Per the germline V gene, CDR1 is KGHSH and CDR2 is LQKENI. The ends lost 3 bases at V and 6 bases at J; junction bases unmatched: 10. This CDR3 reads CASSPSSGTSLNEQFF. The CDR3 DNA sequence: TGTGCCAGCTCACCTAGTTCCGGGACTAGTCTCAATGAGCAGTTCTTC.

The rearrangement links TRBV6-1 to TRBJ1-4; a possible D gene is TRBD1 (5 bases). CDR3 size: 14 residues. V was shortened by 5 bases and J by 7 bases, with 14 bases between the two germline ends. Germline CDR1 reads MNHNS; CDR2 reads SASEGT. The chain's CDR3 is CASSLTALREKLFF. For the CDR3, the DNA is TGTGCCAGCAGTCTGACAGCGCTCCGTGAAAAACTGTTTTTT.

The genes are TRBV6-5 and TRBJ1-2, with D possibly matching TRBD1 (5 bases). The V gene lost 5 bases and the J gene lost 6 bases, with 19 bases spanning the gap. The germline CDR1 and CDR2 sequences are MNHEY and SVGAGI. CDR3 length equals 15 residues. This CDR3 reads CASSPRDWGGDGYTF. The CDR3 region has the DNA TGTGCCAGCAGTCCCCGGGACTGGGGGGGGGATGGCTACACCTTC.

This chain links TRBV5-6 with TRBJ1-2; D unresolved. The CDR3 consists of 14 residues. Trimming left V 0 bases short and J 2 bases short, with 8 bases between. Germline V gene sequence: CDR1 SGHDT, CDR2 YYEEEE. CDR3 protein: CASSLGTGNYGYTF. CDR3 sequence (DNA): TGTGCCAGCAGCTTGGGGACGGGGAACTATGGCTACACCTTC.

CDR3 coding DNA: TGTGCCAGCAGCTTTTCCCAGGGCTTTAATGAAAAACTGTTTTTT. Protein product: CASSFSQGFNEKLFF. The chain carries TRBV7-9 and TRBJ1-4, with a possible D match to TRBD1 (5 bases). The CDR3 has 15 amino acids. The V gene's germline CDR1 is SEHNR and CDR2 FQNEAQ (reference sequence). Deletions cut 3 bases from V and 4 bases from J, with 12 bases between.

This chain links TRBV19 with TRBJ1-1; 8 nucleotides align to TRBD1. Germline V CDR1 and CDR2: LNHDA, SQIVND (reference sequence). The CDR3 is 16 amino acids. The V and J ends lost 6 bases and 1 base, in that order; junction bases with no gene match: 10. The CDR3: CASRNPGQATNTEAFF. The CDR3 coding sequence is TGTGCCAGTAGGAATCCGGGACAGGCGACGAACACTGAAGCTTTCTTT.

The rearrangement joins TRBV9 to TRBJ2-5; 12 positions match TRBD2. Germline CDR1 is SGDLS and CDR2 is YYNGEE. The CDR3 extends over 16 amino acids. V lost 3 bases and J lost 0; bases outside the gene matches: 3. The CDR3 protein is CASSGLAGAHQETQYF. Written as DNA, the CDR3 is TGTGCCAGCAGCGGACTAGCGGGGGCCCACCAAGAGACCCAGTACTTC.

This chain connects TRBV9 to TRBJ2-3; TRBD2 matches 12 bases. The CDR3 contains 17 residues. V gave up 0 bases and J gave up 5 bases; unmatched junction bases: 7. Per germline, CDR1 SGDLS and CDR2 YYNGEE. The CDR3 is CASSVEASGGARDTQYF. The CDR3 DNA sequence: TGTGCCAGCAGCGTAGAGGCTAGCGGGGGGGCAAGAGATACGCAGTATTTT. The complete variable domain, with remaining parts taken from reference TRBV9 and TRBJ2-3, reads DSGVTQTPKHLITATGQRVTLRCSPRSGDLSVYWYQQSLDQGLQFLIQYYNGEERAKGNILERFSAQQFPDLHSELNLSSLELGDSALYFCASSVEASGGARDTQYFGPGTRLTVL.

The chain is built from TRBV5-8 and TRBJ2-7; tentative D call: TRBD1 (6 bases). Deletions cut 4 bases from V and 2 bases from J, with 10 bases between. Germline V gene sequence: CDR1 SGHTS, CDR2 YDEGEE. This CDR3 contains 13 residues. CDR3 coding DNA: TGTGCCAGCAGCATTCAGGGGCCCTACGAGCAGTACTTC. It encodes CASSIQGPYEQYF.

This chain uses TRBV7-8 with TRBJ1-4; D gene uncertain. Germline CDR1 reads SGHVS; CDR2 reads FQNEAQ. The CDR3 has 13 amino acids. V lost 1 base to trimming and J lost 7 bases, with 7 bases between them. The CDR3 DNA sequence: TGTGCCAGCAGCTTAGACCTCGGTGAAAAACTGTTTTTT. Amino acid sequence: CASSLDLGEKLFF.

The gene calls are TRBV30 and TRBJ2-4, with a possible D match to TRBD2 (6 bases). Trimming pared 3 bases from V and 5 bases from J, leaving 11 bases between. The germline V gene has CDR1 GTSNPN and CDR2 SVGIG (reference sequence). The CDR3 is 13 residues long. The CDR3 reads CAWRFGSENIQYF. CDR3 sequence (DNA): TGTGCCTGGAGATTCGGGAGCGAAAACATTCAGTACTTC.

This clone was recorded only once. The chain couples TRBV9 to TRBJ2-1; 10 positions match TRBD2. V was pared by 5 bases and J by 3 bases, with 5 bases of the junction left unmatched. This CDR3 region has 15 residues. Germline V gene lookup returns CDR1 SGDLS and CDR2 YYNGEE. Here the CDR3 reads CASSLGTSVYNEQFF. CDR3 sequence (DNA): TGTGCCAGCAGTCTCGGGACTAGCGTCTACAATGAGCAGTTCTTC.

This clone showed up just a few times. This rearrangement joins TRBV7-9 to TRBJ2-7; 7 positions agree with TRBD2. Trimming removed 5 bases from V and 7 bases from J; junction bases left unmatched: 14. The germline V gene has CDR1 SEHNR and CDR2 FQNEAQ (reference sequence). There are 15 residues in the CDR3. CDR3 in amino acids: CASSQLHQRGREQYF. CDR3 DNA: TGTGCCAGCAGCCAACTACATCAGCGGGGAAGGGAGCAGTACTTC. Full variable domain (outside the CDR3, taken from reference TRBV7-9 and TRBJ2-7): DTGVSQNPRHKITKRGQNVTFRCDPISEHNRLYWYRQTLGQGPEFLTYFQNEAQLEKSRLLSDRFSAERPKGSFSTLEIQRTEQGDSAMYLCASSQLHQRGREQYFGPGTRLTVT.

The chain joins TRBV5-1 to TRBJ2-1; 7 bases map to TRBD2. Germline-derived CDR1 and CDR2 are SGHRS and YFSETQ. This CDR3 comprises 14 residues. The V and J ends lost 5 bases and 6 bases, in that order; junction bases with no gene match: 8. The DNA of the CDR3 is TGCGCCAGCAGACCCCGGGACTATAGCAATGAGCAGTTCTTC. Residues: CASRPRDYSNEQFF.

This chain uses TRBV7-9 with TRBJ2-4; a possible D gene is TRBD2 (5 bases). V gave up 4 bases and J gave up 0 bases, with 7 bases separating them. Germline V CDR1 and CDR2: SEHNR, FQNEAQ (reference sequence). The CDR3 covers 14 residues. CDR3 coding DNA: TGTGCCAGCAGCTCCGAGGGAGCCAAAAACATTCAGTACTTC. This sequence encodes CASSSEGAKNIQYF.

In this sample, this clone turned up once. The J gene is TRBJ1-3, the V gene TRBV7-8; unclear D gene. V was cut by 1 base and J by 8 bases, with 9 bases left in between. CDR1 SGHVS and CDR2 FQNEAQ come from the germline V gene. CDR3 length: 13 amino acids. This CDR3 reads CASSLGYSDTIYF. The CDR3, as DNA: TGTGCCAGCAGCTTAGGTTATTCGGACACCATATATTTT. The variable domain in full, completed from reference TRBV7-8 and TRBJ1-3, reads GAGVSQSPRYKVAKRGQDVALRCDPISGHVSLFWYQQALGQGPEFLTYFQNEAQLDKSGLPSDRFFAERPEGSVSTLKIQRTQQEDSAVYLCASSLGYSDTIYFGEGSWLTVV.

This clone was picked up one time. The chain uses TRBV5-1 and TRBJ1-3; D not certain. Trimming removed 2 bases from V and 0 bases from J, with 6 bases in between. The CDR3 runs to 14 residues. Germline-derived CDR1 and CDR2 are SGHRS and YFSETQ. The CDR3, as DNA: TGCGCCAGCAGCTTCGGGAACTCTGGAAACACCATATATTTT. This codes for CASSFGNSGNTIYF.

The chain couples TRBV27 to TRBJ1-2; no clear D. Germline V gene sequence: CDR1 MNHEY, CDR2 SMNVEV (reference sequence). The CDR3 contains 13 residues. V lost 10 bases and J 6 bases, leaving 18 bases between the germline ends. CDR3 sequence (DNA): TGTGCCACCTCGCCGGGGAGGTTCGATGGCTACACCTTC. This gives the protein CATSPGRFDGYTF.

The chain employs TRBV7-8 and TRBJ1-5; 9 bases map to TRBD1. The CDR3 contains 14 residues. Germline CDR1 is SGHVS and CDR2 is FQNEAQ. The V segment lost 9 bases and the J segment 5 bases; nucleotides outside the gene matches: 8. For the CDR3, the DNA is TGTGCCAGTAAGGGACAGGGTAACTATCAGCCCCAGCATTTT. Protein sequence: CASKGQGNYQPQHF. The full variable domain, rest sourced from reference TRBV7-8 and TRBJ1-5, is GAGVSQSPRYKVAKRGQDVALRCDPISGHVSLFWYQQALGQGPEFLTYFQNEAQLDKSGLPSDRFFAERPEGSVSTLKIQRTQQEDSAVYLCASKGQGNYQPQHFGDGTRLSIL.